This T cell receptor beta chain emerged from a study of radiotherapy plus CTLA-4 blockade in lung cancer. About the research overall: Approximately 18% of patients responded objectively, and about 32% achieved disease control. Overall study results and limits: Blood TCR clones of tumor origin expanded after radiotherapy plus ipilimumab. Response was reportedly best predicted by early blood T cell clone dynamics, with interferon-beta.

On this clone: The antigen is unknown.

The protocol was immunoSEQ multiplex PCR, while the TCRdb copy is restricted to in-frame clones and leaves out a portion. The sample records tens of thousands of clones, 76% being singletons. V lost 3 bases and J 9 bases, leaving 12 bases between the germline ends. CDR3 length: 13 residues. In germline, CDR1 is MNHEY, CDR2 SMNVEV (reference sequence). The TCR comes from a human donor with non-small cell lung cancer whose response to radiotherapy plus ipilimumab could not be evaluated. Some clones in this sample may be carry-over from other donors' samples. The starting material was peripheral blood, obtained from a patient treated with radiotherapy plus ipilimumab. The chain uses TRBV27 and TRBJ2-1; D call uncertain. In nucleotides, the CDR3 is TGTGCCAGCAGTTTCCCGCCCTCGGGTGAGCAGTTCTTC. The encoded protein is CASSFPPSGEQFF.